This TCR beta chain is from a study of T-cell reconstitution after alpha-beta-depleted transplantation in children. Molecular barcoding with unique molecular identifiers was used for the TCRbeta library. From the PCR reads, TCRdb called clonotypes with MiXCR, one entry per CDR3 protein. The sample has about 480,000 distinct CDR3 sequences; 12% are singletons. The CDR3 spans 15 residues. Per the germline V gene, CDR1 is LGHNA and CDR2 is YSLEER. Trimming left V 4 bases short and J 2 bases short, with 13 bases between. This clonotype was counted a few times. The clonotype comes from a human donor who donated a stem cell graft to a child with combined immunodeficiency. This specimen was PBMCs from the stem cell graft donor, taken from the stem cell graft. The chain joins TRBV4-3 to TRBJ2-3, with D possibly being TRBD2 (6 bases). CDR3 sequence (DNA): TGCGCCAGCAGCCTATCGGGGGATTTCACAGATACGCAGTATTTT. Amino acid sequence: CASSLSGDFTDTQYF.